The 22 T cell receptor beta chains in this list originate from one sample, sequenced in a study of blood T cells in healthy people across ages. Primers used in a second PCR of roughly 6 to 12 cycles were a sample-barcoded 5' primer and a J-beta primer mix. MiXCR, applied by TCRdb to the 5' RACE reads, yields one record per CDR3 protein. The table includes some 1.4 million distinct CDR3 sequences, around two fifths detected once. Sequencing was carried out using blood. The receptors stem from a woman in her late teens or twenties in good health.

This clonotype came up a few times. The CDR3 is CASSPGGGAHTQYF. The CDR3 DNA reads as TGTGCCAGCAGTCCCGGGGGGGGAGCACATACGCAGTATTTT. This sequence joins TRBV28 and TRBJ2-3, with 8 bases fitting TRBD2. The CDR3 has 14 residues. Germline-derived CDR1 and CDR2 are MDHEN and SYDVKM. Trimming cost V 5 bases and J 7 bases; bases outside gene matches: 8. Full variable domain (missing parts from reference TRBV28 and TRBJ2-3): DVKVTQSSRYLVKRTGEKVFLECVQDMDHENMFWYRQDPGLGLRLIYFSYDVKMKEKGDIPEGYSVSREKKERFSLILESASTNQTSMYLCASSPGGGAHTQYFGPGTRLTVL.

This chain uses TRBV20-1 with TRBJ2-7; D call uncertain. This CDR3 is 13 amino acids long. The V end lost 3 bases, the J end lost 3 bases, and 12 bases lay between the germline ends. CDR1 and CDR2 (germline): DFQATT, SNEGSKA (reference sequence). The CDR3 coding sequence is TGCAGTGCTAGTTCGCGAAAGTACTACGAGCAGTACTTC. This translates into CSASSRKYYEQYF.

This clonotype was found a few times. V is TRBV20-1 and J is TRBJ2-3; a weak D match, TRBD2 (6 bases). The CDR3 is 14 amino acids. Germline-derived CDR1 and CDR2 are DFQATT and SNEGSKA (reference sequence). V lost 3 bases, J lost 0 bases, and 10 bases lay in between. The CDR3 loop is CSARLLASTDTQYF. DNA of the CDR3: TGCAGTGCTAGGTTGCTAGCGAGCACAGATACGCAGTATTTT.

This clonotype showed up just a few times. The chain combines TRBV6-2 or TRBV6-3 with TRBJ1-2; tentatively, D is TRBD1 (5 bases). Per the germline V gene, CDR1 is MNHEY and CDR2 is SVGEGT. The CDR3 is made up of 13 amino acids. Trimming took 6 bases from V and 5 from J, leaving 13 bases between them. CDR3 nucleotide sequence: TGTGCCAGCAGGCACCGGGGCTTATATGGCTACACCTTC. It translates to CASRHRGLYGYTF.

This rearrangement joins TRBV3-1 to TRBJ2-7; 8 bases are shared with TRBD2. V gave up 0 bases and J gave up 0 bases; unmatched junction bases: 7. CDR1 is LGHDT and CDR2 is YNNKEL in the germline V gene (reference sequence). The CDR3 extends over 17 amino acids. The CDR3 protein is CASSQEGLGSHSYEQYF. The DNA for the CDR3 is TGTGCCAGCAGCCAAGAGGGACTAGGGTCTCACTCCTACGAGCAGTACTTC.

V usage is TRBV27 and J usage is TRBJ2-1; TRBD2 matches at 8 bases. The ends lost 7 bases at V and 8 bases at J; junction bases unmatched: 13. The CDR3 is 15 residues long. Germline V gene data show CDR1 as MNHEY and CDR2 as SMNVEV (reference sequence). CDR3 nucleotides: TGTGCCAGCACATTTTCGGGGGGGCCCTATTATGAGCAGTTCTTC. It codes for CASTFSGGPYYEQFF.

This clonotype was detected only a few times. The chain carries TRBV29-1 and TRBJ2-1, with D possibly being TRBD1 (5 bases). The CDR3 has 13 amino acids. V lost 4 bases and J lost 3, with 10 bases in between. Germline V lookup: CDR1 SQVTM, CDR2 ANQGSEA. CDR3 DNA sequence: TGCAGCGTTGTTCAGGGAAACTACAATGAGCAGTTCTTC. This translates into CSVVQGNYNEQFF.

The genes are TRBV27 and TRBJ1-3, with D perhaps TRBD1 (6 bases). Germline V gives CDR1 MNHEY, CDR2 SMNVEV (reference sequence). The ends were cut back, 5 bases at V and 7 bases at J, with 18 bases in the middle. CDR3 length: 15 amino acids. The CDR3 is CASSDQGYGSNTIYF. CDR3 nucleotide sequence: TGTGCCAGCAGTGATCAGGGGTACGGCAGTAACACCATATATTTT.

The chain is built from TRBV7-2 and TRBJ2-1; no firm D call. With 6 bases removed from V and 11 bases from J, the gap between germline ends came to 23 bases. The length of the CDR3 is 15 residues. The V gene's germline CDR1 is SGHTA and CDR2 FQGNSA. The CDR3: CASRPTAAVTEKQFF. CDR3 DNA: TGTGCCAGCAGACCAACAGCCGCGGTAACCGAAAAGCAGTTCTTC.

The V and J genes are TRBV14 and TRBJ2-5, with D possibly matching TRBD2 (6 bases). V was shortened by 4 bases and J by 11 bases, with 29 bases between the two germline ends. Looked up from germline, CDR1 is SGHDN and CDR2 is FVKESK. The CDR3 is 17 residues long. CDR3 sequence (DNA): TGTGCCAGCAGCCCCTACTCAGACGGGAGAAATTACAATGAGCAGTACTTC. Its translation is CASSPYSDGRNYNEQYF. The variable domain in full, with the rest retrieved from reference TRBV14 and TRBJ2-5, is EAGVTQFPSHSVIEKGQTVTLRCDPISGHDNLYWYRRVMGKEIKFLLHFVKESKQDESGMPNNRFLAERTGGTYSTLKVQPAELEDSGVYFCASSPYSDGRNYNEQYFGPGTRLLVL.

The gene calls are TRBV4-1 and TRBJ1-4, with D tentatively TRBD1 (5 bases). Germline CDR1 and CDR2: MGHRA and YSYEKL. V lost 5 bases and J lost 2, with 12 bases in between. The CDR3 sequence is 15 residues long. The CDR3 region has the DNA TGCGCCAGCAGCTACATTTGGGGGACTAATGAAAAACTGTTTTTT. This sequence encodes CASSYIWGTNEKLFF.

This clonotype appeared a single time. V usage is TRBV28 and J usage is TRBJ1-2, with a weak D call TRBD1 (6 bases). Germline V gene lookup returns CDR1 MDHEN and CDR2 SYDVKM. This CDR3 contains 15 residues. V was cut by 5 bases and J by 4 bases, with 17 bases left in between. This CDR3 reads CASSPRGTGLYGYTF. CDR3 sequence (DNA): TGTGCCAGCAGTCCTAGGGGGACGGGGCTCTATGGCTACACCTTC.

This chain uses TRBV10-3 with TRBJ1-5; 7 positions agree with TRBD1. The CDR3 runs to 13 residues. V dropped 7 bases and J dropped 14; count of bases not matched to a gene: 14. The V gene's germline CDR1 is ENHRY and CDR2 SYGVKD. In DNA form, the CDR3 reads TGTGCCATCAAGGATTCCGGACAGGAAAGAAAGCATTTT. Translating gives CAIKDSGQERKHF.

To note about this clonotype: Its ends do not fully match the called genes, so a read error is possible. The chain uses TRBV6-5 and TRBJ2-7; 8 bases align to TRBD1. This CDR3 spans 16 amino acids. Germline V gene lookup returns CDR1 MNHEY and CDR2 SVGAGI. CDR3 residues: CANSYSAGQGRGEQYF. The CDR3 coding sequence is TGTGCCAACAGTTACTCGGCAGGACAGGGTCGGGGAGAGCAGTACTTC.

The V gene is TRBV6-5, the J gene TRBJ1-2; tentatively, D is TRBD1 (6 bases). From germline, CDR1 is MNHEY and CDR2 SVGAGI. The V end lost 0 bases, the J end lost 9 bases, and 8 bases lay between the germline ends. CDR3 size: 12 residues. This CDR3 is CASSYSRGSYTF. CDR3 sequence (DNA): TGTGCCAGCAGTTACTCGAGGGGGAGCTACACCTTC.

The chain couples TRBV7-6 to TRBJ2-2, with D possibly being TRBD1 or TRBD2 (5 bases each). The CDR3 is 15 amino acids. Germline-derived CDR1 and CDR2 are SGHVS and FNYEAQ. V was cut by 5 bases and J by 6 bases, with 16 bases left in between. CDR3 sequence reads: CASSPGASISGELFF. The CDR3 bases are TGTGCCAGCAGCCCTGGGGCTAGCATCTCCGGGGAGCTGTTTTTT. Together with reference TRBV7-6 and TRBJ2-2, the CDR3 gives the full variable domain: GAGVSQSPRYKVTKRGQDVALRCDPISGHVSLYWYRQALGQGPEFLTYFNYEAQQDKSGLPNDRFSAERPEGSISTLTIQRTEQRDSAMYRCASSPGASISGELFFGEGSRLTVL.

The chain is built from TRBV12-3 or TRBV12-4 and TRBJ1-4, with TRBD1 matching over 9 bases. Trimming removed 6 bases from V and 5 bases from J; junction bases left unmatched: 7. This CDR3 contains 15 residues. The CDR3 here is CASSRDRGGNEKLFF. CDR3 sequence (DNA): TGTGCCAGCAGCCGAGACAGGGGGGGAAATGAAAAACTGTTTTTT.

CDR3 region: CASSWDRLAALSGEQYF. The CDR3 nucleotides are TGTGCCAGCAGCTGGGACAGACTAGCGGCCCTAAGCGGTGAGCAGTACTTC. This rearrangement joins TRBV7-2 to TRBJ2-5; 9 nucleotides agree with TRBD2. CDR1 and CDR2 (germline): SGHTA, FQGNSA. V dropped 4 bases and J dropped 11; count of bases not matched to a gene: 20. CDR3 length: 17 residues.

With respect to this clonotype: One end of the junction does not line up with germline, which may come from a read error. The rearrangement uses TRBV3-1 and TRBJ1-2; weak D call: TRBD1 (6 bases). CDR3 size: 13 residues. From germline, CDR1 is LGHDT and CDR2 YNNKEL (reference sequence). The chain's CDR3 is CAGSANREGGYTF. The CDR3 DNA is TGTGCCGGCAGCGCCAACAGGGAGGGCGGCTACACCTTC.

This clonotype was detected only a few times. The DNA of the CDR3 is TGCGCCAGCAGCCGGTCCGGGGAGGGTGGCGGTGAGCAGTTCTTC. This translates into CASSRSGEGGGEQFF. The rearrangement links TRBV4-1 to TRBJ2-1, with 7 positions matching TRBD2. V trimming: 4 bases; J trimming: 9 bases; junction bases outside the gene matches: 12. The CDR3 runs 15 residues. In germline, CDR1 is MGHRA, CDR2 YSYEKL.

The rearrangement uses TRBV20-1 and TRBJ2-3; D ambiguous. This CDR3 is 11 amino acids long. The germline V gene encodes CDR1 DFQATT and CDR2 SNEGSKA (reference sequence). V was pared by 5 bases and J by 0 bases, with 3 bases between. The CDR3 loop reads CSAFSTDTQYF. In DNA, the CDR3 is TGCAGTGCTTTTAGCACAGATACGCAGTATTTT.

This clonotype occurred a few times. The chain has TRBV18 and TRBJ1-4; D is possibly TRBD1 (5 bases). Germline V gene lookup returns CDR1 KGHSH and CDR2 LQKENI. This CDR3 has 16 amino acids. V was pared by 2 bases and J by 3 bases, with 13 bases between. Here the CDR3 reads CASSPGGKSANEKLFF. CDR3 nucleotides: TGTGCCAGCTCACCAGGGGGGAAGAGCGCTAATGAAAAACTGTTTTTT.